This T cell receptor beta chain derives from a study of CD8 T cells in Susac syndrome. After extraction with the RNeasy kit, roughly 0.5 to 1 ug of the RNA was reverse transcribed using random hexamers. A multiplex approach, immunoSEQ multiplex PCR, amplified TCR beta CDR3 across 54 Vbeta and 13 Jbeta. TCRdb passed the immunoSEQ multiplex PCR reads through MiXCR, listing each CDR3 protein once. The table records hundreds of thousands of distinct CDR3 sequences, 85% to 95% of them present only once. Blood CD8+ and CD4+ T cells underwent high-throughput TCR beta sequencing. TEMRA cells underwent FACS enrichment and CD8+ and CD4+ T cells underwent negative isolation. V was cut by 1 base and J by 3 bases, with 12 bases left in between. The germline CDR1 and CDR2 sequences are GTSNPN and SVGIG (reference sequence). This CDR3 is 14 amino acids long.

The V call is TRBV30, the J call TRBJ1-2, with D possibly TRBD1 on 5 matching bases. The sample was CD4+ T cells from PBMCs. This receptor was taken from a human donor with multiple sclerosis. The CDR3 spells CAWSGTGADYGYTF. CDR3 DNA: TGTGCCTGGAGTGGGACCGGGGCTGACTATGGCTACACCTTC.